This TCR beta chain is from a study of blood T cell repertoires in COVID-19. Overall study context: Samples taken during acute and convalescent COVID-19 were collected in the United States, Italy and Spain. In each case, the material was cDNA or gDNA derived from T cells, B-cell-depleted T cells, or PBMCs.

This CDR3 has 13 residues. Trimming cost V 6 bases and J 6 bases, with 12 bases left between them. Per germline, CDR1 KGHSH and CDR2 LQKENI. Source study methods: Amplification of reference gene primers provided the estimated nucleated cell counts. Produced via immunoSEQ multiplex PCR; TCRdb's table is partial and in-frame only. V and J calls and clone size are as listed in that table; D and trimming were resolved from the DNA. The profile shows 50,000 to 65,000 clones, approximately 80% of them singletons. The V call is TRBV18, the J call TRBJ2-1; unclear D gene. The clonotype originates from a woman aged 50 to 65 with active or convalescent COVID-19. Sequencing used peripheral blood. DNA of the CDR3: TGTGCCAGCTCTCTCTTACTATCCAATGAGCAGTTCTTC. This sequence encodes CASSLLLSNEQFF. The whole variable domain, filled in from reference TRBV18 and TRBJ2-1, reads NAGVMQNPRHLVRRRGQEARLRCSPMKGHSHVYWYRQLPEEGLKFMVYLQKENIIDESGMPKERFSAEFPKEGPSILRIQQVVRGDSAAYFCASSLLLSNEQFFGPGTRLTVL.